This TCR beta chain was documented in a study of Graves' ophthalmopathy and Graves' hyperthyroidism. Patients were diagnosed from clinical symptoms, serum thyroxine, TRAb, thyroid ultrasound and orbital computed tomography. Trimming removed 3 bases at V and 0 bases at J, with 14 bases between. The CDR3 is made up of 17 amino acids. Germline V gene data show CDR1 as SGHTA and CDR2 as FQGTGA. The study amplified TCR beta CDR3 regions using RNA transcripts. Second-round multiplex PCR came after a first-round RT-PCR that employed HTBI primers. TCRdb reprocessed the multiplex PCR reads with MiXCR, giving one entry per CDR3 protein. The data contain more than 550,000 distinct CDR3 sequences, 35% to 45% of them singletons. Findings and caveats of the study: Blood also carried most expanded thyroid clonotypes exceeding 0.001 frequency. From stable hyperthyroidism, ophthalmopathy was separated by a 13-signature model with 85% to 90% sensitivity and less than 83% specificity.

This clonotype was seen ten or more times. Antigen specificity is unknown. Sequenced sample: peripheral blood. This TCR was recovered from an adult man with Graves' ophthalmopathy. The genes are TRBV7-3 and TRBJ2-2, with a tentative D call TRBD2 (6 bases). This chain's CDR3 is CASSLGPAGANTGELFF. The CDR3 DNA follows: TGTGCCAGCAGCTTGGGCCCAGCGGGCGCGAACACCGGGGAGCTGTTTTTT.